The clone carrying this T cell receptor (beta chain) was observed a single time. The sample comes from a study of T cell changes during pregnancy in multiple sclerosis. V shed 1 base and J 9 bases; nucleotides not matched to a gene: 7. CDR1 and CDR2 (germline): MDHEN, SYDVKM. The CDR3 loop spans 16 amino acids. The method was immunoSEQ multiplex PCR; TCRdb's version includes in-frame clones alone and lacks a portion of them. The sample has about 40,000 clones; 91% are singletons. The chain combines TRBV28 with TRBJ2-1; 12 bases match TRBD2. This receptor was obtained from a female donor with multiple sclerosis, enrolled in a pregnancy study. Sequenced here: CD8+ T cells from peripheral blood mononuclear cells, sampled before pregnancy. The CDR3 loop reads CASSLSLAGGGGEQFF. CDR3 sequence (DNA): TGTGCCAGCAGTTTATCCCTAGCGGGAGGGGGGGGTGAGCAGTTCTTC.